These 14 T cell receptor beta chains share one sample of origin, sequenced in a study of blood T cell repertoires in COVID-19. The method was immunoSEQ multiplex PCR; TCRdb's version includes in-frame clones alone and lacks a portion of them. The table records approximately 24,000 clones, approximately 88% of them present only once. The sequenced material came from peripheral blood. These receptors were obtained from a man aged 65 to 85 with COVID-19, enrolled during active disease.

This clone was recorded once. This chain connects TRBV25-1 to TRBJ1-2; D unresolved. Germline CDR1 reads MGHDK; CDR2 reads SYGVNS. The CDR3 loop spans 12 amino acids. Trimming removed 0 bases at V and 7 bases at J, with 6 bases between. The DNA for the CDR3 is TGTGCCAGCAGTGAATACGGGTCTGGCTACACCTTC. This sequence encodes CASSEYGSGYTF.

This rearrangement joins TRBV6-6 to TRBJ2-7; D remains unclear. CDR3 length equals 11 residues. Germline-derived CDR1 and CDR2 are MNHNY and SVGAGI (reference sequence). Trimming removed 3 bases at V and 3 bases at J, with 3 bases between. The CDR3 sequence is CASSYNYEQYF. DNA for the CDR3: TGTGCCAGCAGTTATAACTACGAGCAGTACTTC.

The V call is TRBV5-6, the J call TRBJ2-7, with a possible D match to TRBD1 (6 bases). The CDR3 runs to 17 residues. Deletions cut 0 bases from V and 3 bases from J, with 19 bases between. Germline CDR1 and CDR2: SGHDT and YYEEEE. The CDR3 DNA reads as TGTGCCAGCAGCTTGGCCAATGACAGGCCGGCCCTCTACGAGCAGTACTTC. It codes for CASSLANDRPALYEQYF.

The genes are TRBV3-1 (or the pseudogene TRBV3-2) and TRBJ2-3; a possible D gene is TRBD2 (6 bases). This CDR3 is 14 amino acids long. The V gene lost 4 bases and the J gene lost 1 base, with 9 bases spanning the gap. Germline V gene lookup returns CDR1 LGHDT and CDR2 YNNKEL (reference sequence). The CDR3 bases are TGTGCCAGCAGCCTCGGCGGGGGCACAGATACGCAGTATTTT. Its translation is CASSLGGGTDTQYF.

The chain links TRBV18 to TRBJ1-4; D remains unclear. CDR3 size: 16 residues. The germline V and J ends were trimmed by 1 base and 6 bases, with 15 bases remaining between them. Germline assignment: CDR1 KGHSH and CDR2 LQKENI. The CDR3 loop is CASSPRVPGLDEKLFF. DNA of the CDR3: TGTGCCAGCTCACCACGCGTTCCGGGGTTAGATGAAAAACTGTTTTTT.

The gene calls are TRBV5-1 and TRBJ1-2; tentative D call: TRBD1 (6 bases). V was pared by 0 bases and J by 0 bases, with 6 bases between. The CDR3 length is 14 residues. Germline values: CDR1 SGHRS, CDR2 YFSETQ. The CDR3 DNA reads as TGCGCCAGCAGCTTGGAGGGGGCTAACTATGGCTACACCTTC. This sequence encodes CASSLEGANYGYTF. Using reference TRBV5-1 and TRBJ1-2 for the parts outside the CDR3, the full variable domain is KAGVTQTPRYLIKTRGQQVTLSCSPISGHRSVSWYQQTPGQGLQFLFEYFSETQRNKGNFPGRFSGRQFSNSRSEMNVSTLELGDSALYLCASSLEGANYGYTFGSGTRLTVV.

This sequence joins TRBV27 and TRBJ1-2, with D perhaps TRBD1 (5 bases). This CDR3 is 15 amino acids long. CDR1 is MNHEY, CDR2 SMNVEV, per germline (reference sequence). The V gene lost 0 bases and the J gene lost 7 bases, with 15 bases spanning the gap. The CDR3 DNA reads TGTGCCAGCAGTTTATCGGGGGGGTGGTCTAGTGGCTACACCTTC. This translates into CASSLSGGWSSGYTF.

This chain joins TRBV5-1 and TRBJ1-2; D may be TRBD1 (6 bases). CDR3 length: 14 residues. With 2 bases removed from V and 1 base from J, the gap between germline ends came to 9 bases. The germline V gene encodes CDR1 SGHRS and CDR2 YFSETQ. The CDR3 region is CASSLMDSNYGYTF. The CDR3 DNA is TGCGCCAGCAGCTTAATGGACAGTAACTATGGCTACACCTTC.

This chain connects TRBV6-6 to TRBJ2-3; the match to TRBD2 covers 7 bases. Losses at the gene ends were 4 bases for V and 0 bases for J; bases not matched to a gene: 1. Germline lookup yields CDR1 MNHNY and CDR2 SVGAGI (reference sequence). The CDR3 has 14 amino acids. In nucleotides, the CDR3 is TGTGCCAGCAGTTTTAGCGGGAGCACAGATACGCAGTATTTT. It translates to CASSFSGSTDTQYF.

The V and J genes are TRBV10-2 and TRBJ1-5, with D tentatively TRBD1 (6 bases). There are 12 residues in the CDR3. Germline V gene sequence: CDR1 WSHSY, CDR2 SAAADI. V lost 9 bases and J lost 6, with 12 bases in between. CDR3 amino acids: CASAGAGQPQHF. The CDR3 DNA reads TGCGCCAGTGCGGGGGCGGGTCAGCCCCAGCATTTT.

This rearrangement joins TRBV7-9 to TRBJ2-3, with unresolved D. The CDR3 has 12 residues. The V end was cut by 1 base, the J end by 4 bases, with 3 bases between. CDR1 is SEHNR, CDR2 FQNEAQ, per germline (reference sequence). Written as DNA, the CDR3 is TGTGCCAGCAGCTTAGTAGCAGATACGCAGTATTTT. Translating gives CASSLVADTQYF.

The genes are TRBV7-2 and TRBJ2-1; 9 bases are a match to TRBD2. The J segment lost 7 bases and the V segment lost 1 base, leaving 14 bases of the junction unmatched. CDR3 length: 18 amino acids. Germline values: CDR1 SGHTA, CDR2 FQGNSA. The DNA for the CDR3 is TGTGCCAGCAGCTTAGGGGCTGGGCTAGCGGGGAAAGGGAATGAGCAGTTCTTC. Translating gives CASSLGAGLAGKGNEQFF.

The chain links TRBV10-2 to TRBJ2-7; 11 bases match TRBD2. This CDR3 has 16 amino acids. Per the germline V gene, CDR1 is WSHSY and CDR2 is SAAADI. Losses at the gene ends were 2 bases for V and 2 bases for J; bases not matched to a gene: 5. CDR3 bases: TGCGCCAGCAGTGAGGAGGGACTAGCGGTTACCTACGAGCAGTACTTC. Amino acids: CASSEEGLAVTYEQYF.

This chain connects TRBV5-6 to TRBJ1-6; no clear D. In germline, CDR1 is SGHDT, CDR2 YYEEEE. CDR3 length: 12 residues. The CDR3 DNA reads as TGTGCTTCGAGCGGCTCGAATTCACCCCTCCACTTT. This sequence encodes CASSGSNSPLHF.